Only a few counts were recorded for the clone carrying this TCR beta chain. This sample was taken from a study of control samples from healthy donors and cancer patients. This table comes from immunoSEQ multiplex PCR, and its TCRdb copy is limited to in-frame clones, with some not included. The sample yields approximately 150,000 clones, about 91% seen once. The TCR comes from a man between 18 and 29 years old in good health. The sequencing input was blood.

CDR3 sequence: CASSQGAGSGNTIYF. CDR3 DNA: TGTGCCAGCAGCCAAGGGGCAGGATCCGGAAACACCATATATTTT. The V gene is TRBV4-2, the J gene TRBJ1-3; D call uncertain. CDR1 is LGHNA and CDR2 is YNFKEQ in the germline V gene. Trimming took off 1 base at V and 4 bases at J, with 11 bases between the two ends. The CDR3 has 15 residues.